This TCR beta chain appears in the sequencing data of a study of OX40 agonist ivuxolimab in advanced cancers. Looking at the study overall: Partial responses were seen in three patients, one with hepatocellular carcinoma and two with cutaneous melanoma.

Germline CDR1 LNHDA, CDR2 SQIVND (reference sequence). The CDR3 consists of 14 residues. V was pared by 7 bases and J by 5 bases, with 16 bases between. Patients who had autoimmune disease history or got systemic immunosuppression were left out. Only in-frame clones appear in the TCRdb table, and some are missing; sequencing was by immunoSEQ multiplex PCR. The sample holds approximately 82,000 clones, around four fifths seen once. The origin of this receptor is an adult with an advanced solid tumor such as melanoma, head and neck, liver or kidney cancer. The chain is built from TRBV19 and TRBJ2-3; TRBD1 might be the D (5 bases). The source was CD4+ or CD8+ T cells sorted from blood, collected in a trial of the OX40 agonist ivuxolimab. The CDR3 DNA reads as TGTGCCAGTACAAGGACGAAGGACATAGATACGCAGTATTTT. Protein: CASTRTKDIDTQYF.